The 30 T cell receptor beta chains in this list originate from one sample, sequenced in a study of shared clonotypes between healthy human individuals. The table came from immunoSEQ multiplex PCR; TCRdb's copy has only in-frame clones and leaves some out. The data show over a million clones, roughly 96% seen once. Material for sequencing was naive CD4+ T cells sorted from blood. Subset defined: CD45RA+ positively selected. These receptors were taken from a man aged 30 to 45 in good health.

The chain carries TRBV18 and TRBJ2-5, with a weak D call TRBD2 (5 bases). V was clipped by 0 bases and J by 3 bases, with 11 bases between them. This CDR3 spans 15 amino acids. Germline CDR1 and CDR2: KGHSH and LQKENI. DNA of the CDR3: TGTGCCAGCTCACCACCGCGGGCGTCGGAAGAGACCCAGTACTTC. Translated, it gives CASSPPRASEETQYF. Based on the CDR3 plus reference TRBV18 and TRBJ2-5, the full variable domain is NAGVMQNPRHLVRRRGQEARLRCSPMKGHSHVYWYRQLPEEGLKFMVYLQKENIIDESGMPKERFSAEFPKEGPSILRIQQVVRGDSAAYFCASSPPRASEETQYFGPGTRLLVL.

The CDR3 bases are TGCGCCAGCAGCCAAAGGGCGGATGAAAAACTGTTTTTT. It codes for CASSQRADEKLFF. This rearrangement joins TRBV4-3 to TRBJ1-4; D not resolved. This CDR3 is 13 amino acids long. Trimming took off 2 bases at V and 6 bases at J, with 7 bases between the two ends. Germline V CDR1 and CDR2: LGHNA, YSLEER.

This clone showed up just once. V usage is TRBV2 and J usage is TRBJ2-2; D assignment may be TRBD1 or TRBD2 (5 bases each). V was cut by 7 bases and J by 4 bases, with 13 bases left in between. CDR3 length: 14 residues. Germline CDR1 and CDR2: SNHLY and FYNNEI. The CDR3 DNA reads as TGTGCCAGCAATGTGGGGGATCGCACCGGGGAGCTGTTTTTT. It is translated as CASNVGDRTGELFF.

The rearrangement uses TRBV7-8 and TRBJ1-3; TRBD1 aligns across 9 bases. Germline-derived CDR1 and CDR2 are SGHVS and FQNEAQ. This CDR3 region has 14 residues. Trimming at V came to 5 bases and at J to 16 bases, leaving 15 bases not matched to a gene. CDR3 region: CASSPVGGQGCPYF. CDR3 in DNA: TGTGCCAGCAGCCCAGTGGGGGGACAGGGTTGTCCGTATTTT.

The V call is TRBV5-1, the J call TRBJ2-3, with 8 nucleotides matching TRBD1. The J segment lost 5 bases and the V segment lost 4 bases, leaving 12 bases of the junction unmatched. The CDR3 has 16 amino acids. The V gene's germline CDR1 is SGHRS and CDR2 YFSETQ. This CDR3 reads CASSTGQGRSVDTQYF. Written as DNA, the CDR3 is TGCGCCAGCAGCACCGGACAGGGACGATCGGTAGATACGCAGTATTTT. The full variable domain, its missing parts supplied by reference TRBV5-1 and TRBJ2-3, is KAGVTQTPRYLIKTRGQQVTLSCSPISGHRSVSWYQQTPGQGLQFLFEYFSETQRNKGNFPGRFSGRQFSNSRSEMNVSTLELGDSALYLCASSTGQGRSVDTQYFGPGTRLTVL.

V gene TRBV6-6 combines with J gene TRBJ1-2; TRBD1 matches 8 bases. The V gene end was trimmed by 4 bases and the J gene end by 0 bases; junction bases not matched to a gene: 4. This CDR3 is 15 amino acids long. Per germline, CDR1 MNHNY and CDR2 SVGAGI (reference sequence). The CDR3 here is CASSSGQGANYGYTF. In DNA, the CDR3 is TGTGCCAGCAGTTCAGGACAGGGAGCTAACTATGGCTACACCTTC.

V usage is TRBV14 and J usage is TRBJ2-1, with unresolved D. The CDR3 has 15 amino acids. Germline values: CDR1 SGHDN, CDR2 FVKESK. Trimming removed 0 bases at V and 6 bases at J, with 12 bases between. CDR3 DNA sequence: TGTGCCAGCAGCCAAGATCAGTTGGGCGTCAATGAGCAGTTCTTC. Translation: CASSQDQLGVNEQFF.

As DNA, the CDR3 is TGTGCCAGCACCCTGATGGGACAGGGACTTCAGGAGCAGTACTTC. Protein sequence: CASTLMGQGLQEQYF. The chain uses TRBV6-6 and TRBJ2-7; TRBD1 matches 9 bases. After removal of 7 bases from V and 7 bases from J, the junction contained 14 bases not matched to a gene. The CDR3 is 15 amino acids. CDR1 and CDR2 from the germline V gene are MNHNY and SVGAGI (reference sequence).

The J gene is TRBJ2-1, the V gene TRBV19, with TRBD2 as a possible D gene (5 bases). Deletions cut 8 bases from V and 5 bases from J, with 10 bases between. Germline CDR1 LNHDA, CDR2 SQIVND (reference sequence). The CDR3 has 12 amino acids. CDR3 amino acids: CASGERDNEQFF. CDR3 nucleotide sequence: TGTGCCAGTGGGGAGAGGGACAATGAGCAGTTCTTC.

The J gene is TRBJ2-5, the V gene TRBV5-1; D not certain. CDR3 length: 14 amino acids. V was shortened by 0 bases and J by 0 bases, with 6 bases between the two germline ends. The germline gives CDR1 SGHRS, CDR2 YFSETQ. CDR3 DNA: TGCGCCAGCAGCTTGGGGGCCTACCAAGAGACCCAGTACTTC. Translated, it gives CASSLGAYQETQYF.

This clone came up once. The chain employs TRBV5-1 and TRBJ2-1; D is unclear. CDR3 length equals 12 residues. Germline V CDR1 and CDR2: SGHRS, YFSETQ. The germline V and J ends were trimmed by 7 bases and 4 bases, with 9 bases remaining between them. The CDR3, as DNA: TGCGCCAGCCGCCAAGAGTACAATGAGCAGTTCTTC. It encodes CASRQEYNEQFF.

This chain connects TRBV11-2 to TRBJ1-1; 7 bases are a match to TRBD1. Germline V CDR1 and CDR2: SGHAT, FQNNGV. This CDR3 contains 15 residues. J lost 1 base, V lost 5 bases, and 7 bases had no gene match. The CDR3, as DNA: TGTGCCAGCAGCCCTTACAGGGGAGGGAACACTGAAGCTTTCTTT. Its protein is CASSPYRGGNTEAFF.

The V gene is TRBV28, the J gene TRBJ2-7; 7 bases map to TRBD1. The length of the CDR3 is 15 residues. Germline-derived CDR1 and CDR2 are MDHEN and SYDVKM. V was pared by 5 bases and J by 3 bases, with 10 bases of the junction left unmatched. CDR3 nucleotides: TGTGCCAGCAGTATCCCTCGTCGGGACAGCTACGAGCAGTACTTC. This codes for CASSIPRRDSYEQYF. The entire variable domain, with the rest obtained from reference TRBV28 and TRBJ2-7, is as follows: DVKVTQSSRYLVKRTGEKVFLECVQDMDHENMFWYRQDPGLGLRLIYFSYDVKMKEKGDIPEGYSVSREKKERFSLILESASTNQTSMYLCASSIPRRDSYEQYFGPGTRLTVT.

The chain uses TRBV10-3 and TRBJ2-3; D uncertain. Trimming took 4 bases from V and 4 from J, leaving 9 bases between them. This CDR3 has 13 amino acids. Germline CDR1 ENHRY, CDR2 SYGVKD. Here the CDR3 DNA reads TGTGCCATCAGTGTTAGTTTGGCAGATACGCAGTATTTT. Amino acid sequence: CAISVSLADTQYF.

The chain combines TRBV11-2 with TRBJ2-3; 7 bases match TRBD2. The CDR3 totals 15 residues. Germline V CDR1 and CDR2: SGHAT, FQNNGV. After removal of 7 bases from V and 4 bases from J, the junction contained 11 bases not matched to a gene. The DNA for the CDR3 is TGTGCCAGCATCCCAGAGGGCGGGAGACCAGATACGCAGTATTTT. This encodes CASIPEGGRPDTQYF.

The chain uses TRBV7-6 and TRBJ2-7; weak D call: TRBD2 (5 bases). The CDR3 sequence is 14 residues long. V lost 5 bases, J lost 6 bases, and 17 bases lay in between. In germline, CDR1 is SGHVS, CDR2 FNYEAQ. The DNA of the CDR3 is TGTGCCAGCAGCGTCTCCGGGAATCTAGGCGAGCAGTACTTC. Translation: CASSVSGNLGEQYF.

Comments on this clone: Other DNA sequences from this sample encode an identical CDR3 as well. The chain links TRBV15 to TRBJ2-1; D is unresolved. The CDR3 runs 14 residues. Germline V CDR1 and CDR2: LNHNV, YYDKDF (reference sequence). The ends were cut back, 0 bases at V and 2 bases at J, with 5 bases in the middle. CDR3 nucleotides: TGTGCCACCAGCAGAGATCGGGCCTACAATGAGCAGTTCTTC. This sequence encodes CATSRDRAYNEQFF.

The chain combines TRBV11-2 with TRBJ2-7, with TRBD2 matching over 13 bases. Germline V gene data show CDR1 as SGHAT and CDR2 as FQNNGV. V dropped 5 bases and J dropped 4; count of bases not matched to a gene: 11. The CDR3 spans 17 residues. CDR3 sequence (DNA): TGTGCCAGCAGCGCTAGGAAAACTAGCGGGAGGGTTTACGAGCAGTACTTC. It encodes CASSARKTSGRVYEQYF.

V is TRBV5-4 and J is TRBJ2-7; TRBD2 agrees at 9 bases. After removal of 0 bases from V and 7 bases from J, the junction contained 14 bases not matched to a gene. The CDR3 contains 17 residues. Per the germline V gene, CDR1 is SGHNT and CDR2 is YYREEE (reference sequence). The CDR3 DNA reads as TGTGCCAGCAGCTTGGGGGGATCGGTTGCTAGCGGGACTGAGCAGTACTTC. This encodes CASSLGGSVASGTEQYF. Complete variable domain (other parts from reference TRBV5-4 and TRBJ2-7): ETGVTQSPTHLIKTRGQQVTLRCSSQSGHNTVSWYQQALGQGPQFIFQYYREEENGRGNFPPRFSGLQFPNYSSELNVNALELDDSALYLCASSLGGSVASGTEQYFGPGTRLTVT.

V gene TRBV7-8 combines with J gene TRBJ2-3; D not resolved. Per germline, CDR1 SGHVS and CDR2 FQNEAQ. The CDR3 runs to 16 residues. Deletions cut 5 bases from V and 2 bases from J, with 17 bases between. The CDR3 reads CASSRGPDRYTDTQYF. CDR3 bases: TGTGCCAGCAGCCGCGGTCCGGATAGGTACACAGATACGCAGTATTTT.

As regards this clone: Other DNA sequences in the same sample also yield this CDR3. V gene TRBV28 combines with J gene TRBJ1-5, with D maybe TRBD1 (5 bases). Trimming removed 3 bases at V and 3 bases at J, with 9 bases between. There are 14 residues in the CDR3. Germline lookup yields CDR1 MDHEN and CDR2 SYDVKM. The CDR3 nucleotides are TGTGCCAGCAGTTTGGGTGGGACCAATCAGCCCCAGCATTTT. It yields the protein CASSLGGTNQPQHF.

This chain connects TRBV5-6 to TRBJ2-2, with TRBD2 identical over 7 bases. The CDR3 length is 17 residues. The J segment lost 1 base and the V segment lost 4 bases, leaving 10 bases of the junction unmatched. Per germline, CDR1 SGHDT and CDR2 YYEEEE. DNA for the CDR3: TGTGCCAGCAGCCACGACCCAGCGGGGTTGAACACCGGGGAGCTGTTTTTT. Protein product: CASSHDPAGLNTGELFF. Filled out from reference TRBV5-6 and TRBJ2-2, the complete variable domain reads DAGVTQSPTHLIKTRGQQVTLRCSPKSGHDTVSWYQQALGQGPQFIFQYYEEEERQRGNFPDRFSGHQFPNYSSELNVNALLLGDSALYLCASSHDPAGLNTGELFFGEGSRLTVL.

Concerning this clone: This sample also contains other DNA sequences that code for the same CDR3. This chain links TRBV9 with TRBJ2-5; 8 bases fit TRBD1. The J segment lost 4 bases and the V segment lost 2 bases, leaving 7 bases of the junction unmatched. The CDR3 consists of 15 residues. Germline V gene sequence: CDR1 SGDLS, CDR2 YYNGEE. The CDR3 reads CASSVGPQGGETQYF. The CDR3 coding sequence is TGTGCCAGCAGCGTCGGCCCACAGGGGGGAGAGACCCAGTACTTC. Based on the CDR3 plus reference TRBV9 and TRBJ2-5, the full variable domain is DSGVTQTPKHLITATGQRVTLRCSPRSGDLSVYWYQQSLDQGLQFLIQYYNGEERAKGNILERFSAQQFPDLHSELNLSSLELGDSALYFCASSVGPQGGETQYFGPGTRLLVL.

This clone was recorded only once. The rearrangement links TRBV5-1 to TRBJ1-1; D perhaps matches TRBD1 (6 bases). Germline CDR1 SGHRS, CDR2 YFSETQ. The CDR3 length is 14 residues. Trimming took off 4 bases at V and 4 bases at J, with 14 bases between the two ends. The CDR3 spells CASSGGLDPTEAFF. The DNA of the CDR3 is TGCGCCAGCAGCGGGGGCCTAGACCCCACTGAAGCTTTCTTT. Combining the CDR3 with reference TRBV5-1 and TRBJ1-1 gives the whole variable domain KAGVTQTPRYLIKTRGQQVTLSCSPISGHRSVSWYQQTPGQGLQFLFEYFSETQRNKGNFPGRFSGRQFSNSRSEMNVSTLELGDSALYLCASSGGLDPTEAFFGQGTRLTVV.

The chain combines TRBV7-2 with TRBJ2-1; 11 bases line up with TRBD2. The CDR3 length is 18 residues. CDR1 is SGHTA, CDR2 FQGNSA, per germline. Trimming took 0 bases from V and 2 from J; bases not matched to a gene: 6. DNA of the CDR3: TGTGCCAGCAGCTTAGCTTTAGCGGGAGGGCCCGCCTACAATGAGCAGTTCTTC. It yields the protein CASSLALAGGPAYNEQFF.

The chain combines TRBV5-1 with TRBJ2-7; no definite D call. Per the germline V gene, CDR1 is SGHRS and CDR2 is YFSETQ. Trimming shortened V by 2 bases and J by 6 bases, and 15 bases separated the two germline ends. The CDR3 is 14 amino acids. The CDR3 protein is CASSLKGQASEQYF. CDR3 bases: TGCGCCAGCAGCTTAAAAGGGCAGGCATCCGAGCAGTACTTC.

The chain employs TRBV28 and TRBJ2-7; D perhaps matches TRBD1 (6 bases). Between the trimmed V and J ends, which lost 1 base and 7 bases, there was a span of 14 bases. The CDR3 runs to 14 residues. Germline CDR1 MDHEN, CDR2 SYDVKM. The CDR3: CASSLSRARGEQYF. The CDR3 DNA is TGTGCCAGCAGTTTATCCCGGGCGAGGGGGGAGCAGTACTTC.

This sequence joins TRBV19 and TRBJ2-3; 7 bases match TRBD1. There are 16 residues in the CDR3. Germline V gives CDR1 LNHDA, CDR2 SQIVND (reference sequence). V shed 8 bases, J shed 0 bases, and the junction held 11 bases outside the gene matches. The CDR3 is CASRPGQSTSTDTQYF. In nucleotides, the CDR3 is TGTGCCAGTCGACCGGGACAGAGTACTAGCACAGATACGCAGTATTTT.

The rearrangement joins TRBV28 to TRBJ1-5; TRBD1 agrees at 8 bases. From germline, CDR1 is MDHEN and CDR2 SYDVKM. J was trimmed by 4 bases and V by 8 bases; bases with no gene match: 7. The CDR3 has 14 residues. The CDR3 DNA follows: TGTGCCAGCCGATCAGGGGGCCGTAATCAGCCCCAGCATTTT. It yields the protein CASRSGGRNQPQHF.

The chain couples TRBV10-3 to TRBJ2-7; D perhaps matches TRBD2 (5 bases). This CDR3 comprises 14 residues. V dropped 11 bases and J dropped 6 bases, with 23 bases sitting between them. CDR1 and CDR2 (germline): ENHRY, SYGVKD. The DNA for the CDR3 is TGTGCCTCCTTAGATGAGGGTTTAGGGAGCGAGCAGTACTTC. This codes for CASLDEGLGSEQYF.